The present T cell receptor (beta chain) was sequenced within a study of T cell responses to AZD1222 COVID-19 vaccine. TCRdb's table, derived via immunoSEQ multiplex PCR, lists solely in-frame clones and lacks some. The sample has some 86,000 clones, around nine tenths seen once. V dropped 2 bases and J dropped 0 bases, with 8 bases sitting between them. The CDR3 runs to 14 residues. Germline V gene data show CDR1 as MNHNY and CDR2 as SVGAGI (reference sequence). The study pooled second doses at about 4 or about 12 weeks. A remark on this clone: Its specificity is not known.

Regarding the study as a whole: Donors were chiefly white British, with a greater number of females, and clonal diversity was perhaps underestimated.

The V call is TRBV6-6, the J call TRBJ2-7, with D uncertain. Here the sequenced sample was peripheral blood, taken 28 days after the second AZD1222 dose. The TCR sequence derives from an adult who received the AZD1222 COVID-19 vaccine. The chain's CDR3 is CASSYRQNSYEQYF. CDR3 coding DNA: TGTGCCAGCAGTTACCGGCAGAACTCCTACGAGCAGTACTTC.